These 20 T cell receptor beta chains originate from one sample sequenced in a study of low-dose radiotherapy and immunotherapy resistance in tumors. Documented time point: after trial treatment. Treatment of the sample: LDRT plus nivolumab, ipilimumab, low-dose cyclophosphamide and aspirin (RACIN trial). Covering alpha and beta chains, TRAV- and TRBV-specific primers were used for the first-strand cDNA. The TCRs were subjected to amplification over about 20 PCR cycles employing a constant-region primer in conjunction with a V-primer adapter. TCRdb reanalysed the reads using MiXCR and keeps one entry per CDR3 protein. The sample lists approximately 91,000 distinct CDR3 sequences, around a fifth occurring once. Specimen: PBMCs, collected after low-dose radiotherapy plus immunotherapy. Receptor source: a female donor with ovarian cancer.

This clonotype has a count of ten or more. The rearrangement joins TRBV7-9 to TRBJ2-3; the D gene is possibly TRBD1 (6 bases). Germline V gene data show CDR1 as SEHNR and CDR2 as FQNEAQ (reference sequence). V lost 2 bases and J lost 13, with 13 bases in between. CDR3 length: 12 amino acids. CDR3 bases: TGTGCCAGCAGCTTACTACAGGGACCCAAGTATTTT. It codes for CASSLLQGPKYF.

In this sample, this clonotype turned up many times. This chain links TRBV12-3 or TRBV12-4 with TRBJ2-5; 10 positions match TRBD1. V was clipped by 6 bases and J by 4 bases; unmatched bases: 2. This CDR3 is built from 13 residues. The CDR3 sequence is CASSRDRGETQYF. In DNA form, the CDR3 reads TGTGCCAGCAGCCGGGACAGGGGAGAGACCCAGTACTTC.

This clonotype was picked up many times. V usage is TRBV7-2 and J usage is TRBJ2-1; 11 nucleotides line up with TRBD2. Losses at the gene ends were 1 base for V and 2 bases for J; bases not matched to a gene: 7. Germline V lookup: CDR1 SGHTA, CDR2 FQGNSA. The CDR3 runs 18 residues. The CDR3 nucleotides are TGTGCCAGCAGCTTAGTCCCCTTGACTAGCGGGACCTACAATGAGCAGTTCTTC. Translating it yields CASSLVPLTSGTYNEQFF.

This clonotype has a count of ten or more. The chain couples TRBV12-3 or TRBV12-4 to TRBJ2-2; D uncertain. This CDR3 is built from 14 residues. Trimming took 3 bases from V and 6 from J, leaving 11 bases between them. The CDR3 nucleotides read TGTGCCAGCAGTTTCGAGATACGGCCCGGGGAGCTGTTTTTT. This encodes CASSFEIRPGELFF.

This clonotype was counted at least ten times. The CDR3 spells CASRGLGGYTF. CDR3 DNA sequence: TGTGCCAGCAGGGGTCTAGGCGGCTACACCTTC. This chain links TRBV28 with TRBJ1-2; no clear D gene. CDR3 length: 11 amino acids. Germline-derived CDR1 and CDR2 are MDHEN and SYDVKM. The V and J ends lost 6 bases and 8 bases respectively, with 10 bases between them.

In this sample, this clonotype turned up many times. The rearrangement links TRBV12-3 or TRBV12-4 to TRBJ2-5, with D uncertain. The length of the CDR3 is 13 residues. The ends were cut back, 5 bases at V and 7 bases at J, with 14 bases in the middle. The CDR3: CASSPGRGSTQYF. DNA for the CDR3: TGTGCCAGCAGTCCAGGAAGAGGTTCGACCCAGTACTTC.

This clonotype was recorded at least ten times. The chain recombines TRBV7-6 with TRBJ2-5, with 13 nucleotides matching TRBD2. CDR1 is SGHVS and CDR2 is FNYEAQ in the germline V gene. The V segment lost 4 bases and the J segment 7 bases; nucleotides outside the gene matches: 9. This CDR3 is 16 amino acids long. The CDR3 sequence is CASSWGLAGTGVTQYF. CDR3 nucleotide sequence: TGTGCCAGCAGCTGGGGACTAGCGGGAACTGGTGTGACCCAGTACTTC.

This clonotype was seen at least ten times. The chain couples TRBV2 to TRBJ1-2; tentative D call: TRBD1 (6 bases). There are 12 residues in the CDR3. The V gene's germline CDR1 is SNHLY and CDR2 FYNNEI. The V gene lost 7 bases and the J gene lost 7 bases, with 13 bases spanning the gap. The CDR3 nucleotides are TGTGCCAGCACAAGGACAGTTCGTGGCTACACCTTC. Its translation: CASTRTVRGYTF.

This clonotype occurred many times. The genes are TRBV13 and TRBJ2-7, with TRBD1 identical over 10 bases. V was clipped by 0 bases and J by 3 bases; unmatched bases: 2. There are 15 residues in the CDR3. CDR1 is PRHDT, CDR2 FYEKMQ, per germline (reference sequence). The CDR3: CASSLGRTGGYEQYF. The CDR3, as DNA: TGTGCCAGCAGCTTAGGCAGGACAGGGGGCTACGAGCAGTACTTC.

This clonotype was recorded many times. V and J are TRBV11-3 and TRBJ2-1, with TRBD2 matching over 8 bases. Per the germline V gene, CDR1 is SGHNT and CDR2 is YENEEA. CDR3 length equals 17 residues. Trimming cost V 3 bases and J 0 bases; bases outside gene matches: 7. The CDR3 loop is CASSFPAGGSSYNEQFF. The DNA of the CDR3 is TGTGCCAGCAGCTTCCCGGCGGGGGGAAGCTCCTACAATGAGCAGTTCTTC.

Points on this clonotype: It may be a read error: a sequence one base away is much more abundant. This sequence joins TRBV7-2 and TRBJ2-7, with D possibly being TRBD1 (6 bases). V was cut by 2 bases and J by 3 bases, with 11 bases left in between. The CDR3 runs 14 residues. The germline gives CDR1 SGHTA, CDR2 FQGNSA. CDR3: CASSLFLRGYEQYV. CDR3 DNA sequence: TGTGCCAGCAGCTTATTTCTCAGGGGCTACGAGCAGTACGTC.

This clonotype was counted many times. The chain has TRBV5-4 and TRBJ2-1; the D is unclear. This CDR3 is 12 amino acids long. V dropped 3 bases and J dropped 12 bases, with 13 bases sitting between them. Germline V gives CDR1 SGHNT, CDR2 YYREEE (reference sequence). The CDR3 DNA reads TGTGCCAGCAGCTGGGTCCGGGCCCCGCAGTTCTTC. Translated: CASSWVRAPQFF. The full variable domain, with the rest looked up from reference TRBV5-4 and TRBJ2-1, is ETGVTQSPTHLIKTRGQQVTLRCSSQSGHNTVSWYQQALGQGPQFIFQYYREEENGRGNFPPRFSGLQFPNYSSELNVNALELDDSALYLCASSWVRAPQFFGPGTRLTVL.

This clonotype has a count of ten or more. The CDR3 coding sequence is TGTGCCAGCAGTGAAACTAGCGGACCCACAGATACGCAGTATTTT. This codes for CASSETSGPTDTQYF. This rearrangement joins TRBV6-2 or TRBV6-3 to TRBJ2-3; 8 bases agree with TRBD2. Germline-derived CDR1 and CDR2 are MNHEY and SVGEGT. V dropped 5 bases and J dropped 2; count of bases not matched to a gene: 6. The CDR3 spans 15 residues.

This clonotype was observed at least ten times. The V gene is TRBV5-1, the J gene TRBJ2-1; D is perhaps TRBD1 (5 bases). The CDR3 sequence is 13 residues long. Germline V CDR1 and CDR2: SGHRS, YFSETQ. V was clipped by 0 bases and J by 16 bases, with 17 bases between them. CDR3 residues: CASSLDRTQNNFF. The DNA for the CDR3 is TGCGCCAGCAGCTTGGATAGGACACAGAATAATTTCTTC.

This clonotype occurred many times. The V call is TRBV6-1, the J call TRBJ1-6, with D unclear. V lost 3 bases and J 6 bases, leaving 12 bases between the germline ends. Germline CDR1 is MNHNS and CDR2 is SASEGT. The CDR3 is 15 residues long. Here the CDR3 reads CASSDRWPANSPLHF. The DNA for the CDR3 is TGTGCCAGCAGTGATAGGTGGCCGGCTAATTCACCCCTCCACTTT.

CDR3 residues: CAWSGVAVTDTQYF. The DNA for the CDR3 is TGTGCCTGGAGTGGAGTAGCCGTAACAGATACGCAGTATTTT. The chain recombines TRBV30 with TRBJ2-3; D call uncertain. CDR1 GTSNPN and CDR2 SVGIG come from the germline V gene (reference sequence). Trimming shortened V by 1 base and J by 3 bases, and 11 bases separated the two germline ends. CDR3 length: 14 residues.

This clonotype has ten or more counts. The rearrangement links TRBV19 to TRBJ2-3; 8 bases map to TRBD1. The CDR3 is made up of 15 amino acids. CDR1 LNHDA and CDR2 SQIVND come from the germline V gene (reference sequence). V shed 4 bases, J shed 3 bases, and the junction held 6 bases outside the gene matches. The CDR3 nucleotides are TGTGCCAGTAGTACTAGGACAGGGAGGACAGATACGCAGTATTTT. The encoded protein is CASSTRTGRTDTQYF.

This chain links TRBV28 with TRBJ1-1; no clear D. Germline V gene lookup returns CDR1 MDHEN and CDR2 SYDVKM. There are 13 residues in the CDR3. The germline V and J ends were trimmed by 2 bases and 8 bases, with 12 bases remaining between them. CDR3 DNA: TGTGCCAGCAGTTTAGGGTTGCAGCAGGAAGCTTTCTTT. Protein product: CASSLGLQQEAFF.

The J gene is TRBJ2-2, the V gene TRBV6-2 or TRBV6-3; perhaps TRBD1 as D (6 bases). The CDR3 is made up of 13 amino acids. CDR1 is MNHEY and CDR2 is SVGEGT in the germline V gene. Trimming took 8 bases from V and 0 from J, leaving 7 bases between them. As DNA, the CDR3 is TGTGCCAGCCGGGACACGAACACCGGGGAGCTGTTTTTT. Amino acid sequence: CASRDTNTGELFF.

The J gene is TRBJ1-2, the V gene TRBV28; no definite D call. CDR1 MDHEN and CDR2 SYDVKM come from the germline V gene. Trimming cost V 2 bases and J 4 bases, with 5 bases left between them. This CDR3 comprises 12 residues. The CDR3, as DNA: TGTGCCAGCAGTTTAAGGAGCTATGGCTACACCTTC. It codes for CASSLRSYGYTF.